The clone carrying this T cell receptor beta chain has just a few counts. The data originate from a study of T-cell memory formation after mild COVID-19. At the level of the study: Each donor largely had its own TCR clusters.

The length of the CDR3 is 19 residues. The V and J ends lost 1 base and 0 bases respectively, with 19 bases between them. The germline V gene encodes CDR1 LGHDT and CDR2 YNNKEL (reference sequence). TCRdb fed the 5' RACE reads into MiXCR, producing one record per CDR3 protein. The sample carries about 110,000 distinct CDR3 sequences, under 15% recorded once. The clonotype originates from a man between 18 and 35 years old who had mild COVID-19 (a few samples of this study predate the infection). Cell type and time point are not known. Input material: PBMCs or a T cell subset sorted from them (not recorded which). The V call is TRBV3-1, the J call TRBJ2-1, with a weak D call TRBD1 (8 bases). The CDR3: CASSQGASGDRSSYNEQFF. CDR3 sequence (DNA): TGTGCCAGCAGCCAAGGAGCCAGCGGGGACAGGAGCTCCTACAATGAGCAGTTCTTC.